Following are 14 T cell receptor beta chains from one sample sequenced in a study of shared clonotypes between healthy human individuals (dated by TCRdb to the early 2020s). The library was made by the immunoSEQ multiplex PCR assay. The clones in this table, taken by TCRdb from immuneACCESS, are in-frame only. Not every clone is retained; where verified, under half of the shortfall comes from an unresolved V gene, and the cause of the rest is unknown. This sample gives 660,000 or so clones in total; about 95% of them show up just once. The ten largest clones represent approximately 0.1% of the sample. For the CD8 naive samples, CD45RO-negative cells were positively selected for CCR7, yielding a CD45RA+CCR7+ population from which TemRA cells were excluded. What was sequenced was naive CD8+ T cells sorted from blood. The cell subset or site label, read with the paper, signifies: CD45RA+CCR7+. The receptors shown here come from a woman under 40 in good health.

Points on this clone: The same CDR3 is also encoded by other DNA sequences in this sample. This sequence joins TRBV19 and TRBJ2-7; D might be TRBD1 (5 bases). CDR1 is LNHDA and CDR2 is SQIVND in the germline V gene (reference sequence). The germline V and J ends were trimmed by 1 base and 3 bases, with 10 bases remaining between them. The length of the CDR3 is 14 residues. The CDR3 sequence is CASSIGQGGYEQYF. For the CDR3, the DNA is TGTGCCAGTAGTATAGGGCAGGGCGGCTACGAGCAGTACTTC. Filled out from reference TRBV19 and TRBJ2-7, the complete variable domain reads DGGITQSPKYLFRKEGQNVTLSCEQNLNHDAMYWYRQDPGQGLRLIYYSQIVNDFQKGDIAEGYSVSREKKESFPLTVTSAQKNPTAFYLCASSIGQGGYEQYFGPGTRLTVT.

This chain uses TRBV5-4 with TRBJ2-5; 12 bases align to TRBD2. Germline V gene sequence: CDR1 SGHNT, CDR2 YYREEE (reference sequence). The CDR3 has 15 residues. Germline trimming cut 3 bases from V and 7 bases from J; bases unmatched to any gene: 7. CDR3 nucleotides: TGTGCCAGCAGCTCCGGGACTAGCGGGCCGGGGACCCAGTACTTC. Residues: CASSSGTSGPGTQYF.

V is TRBV27 and J is TRBJ2-1, with 13 bases identical to TRBD2. J was trimmed by 9 bases and V by 5 bases; bases with no gene match: 13. Germline assignment: CDR1 MNHEY and CDR2 SMNVEV (reference sequence). The CDR3 is made up of 17 amino acids. The CDR3, as DNA: TGTGCCAGCAGTCCTTGGACTAGCGGGAGATTAGTCGGTGAGCAGTTCTTC. It is translated as CASSPWTSGRLVGEQFF.

The rearrangement joins TRBV30 to TRBJ2-1, with D perhaps matching TRBD2 (6 bases). CDR1 is GTSNPN, CDR2 SVGIG, per germline (reference sequence). V gave up 1 base and J gave up 0 bases, with 13 bases separating them. The CDR3 runs to 16 residues. CDR3 nucleotide sequence: TGTGCCTGGAGTGGGACTACCGCCCACTCCTACAATGAGCAGTTCTTC. Translating it yields CAWSGTTAHSYNEQFF.

J is TRBJ2-7 and V is TRBV28; D remains unclear. Trimming pared 3 bases from V and 0 bases from J, leaving 15 bases between. Looked up from germline, CDR1 is MDHEN and CDR2 is SYDVKM. CDR3 length: 16 amino acids. CDR3 sequence reads: CASSFSPVENSYEQYF. In DNA form, the CDR3 reads TGTGCCAGCAGTTTCTCTCCGGTTGAGAACTCCTACGAGCAGTACTTC.

This clone was counted once. The CDR3 bases are TGCGCCAGCAGTCAATCACAGGGGCGCACCGGGGAGCTGTTTTTT. Translation gives CASSQSQGRTGELFF. The chain joins TRBV23-1 to TRBJ2-2, with 7 bases that match TRBD1. TRBV23-1 qualifies as an ORF whose function is uncertain. This CDR3 comprises 15 residues. The ends lost 0 bases at V and 4 bases at J; junction bases unmatched: 2.

This rearrangement joins TRBV28 to TRBJ2-2; 14 nucleotides agree with TRBD2. Per the germline V gene, CDR1 is MDHEN and CDR2 is SYDVKM. Trimming took 4 bases from V and 6 from J; bases not matched to a gene: 7. CDR3 length equals 17 residues. This CDR3 is CASSSGTSGSSAGELFF. As DNA, the CDR3 is TGTGCCAGCAGTTCGGGGACTAGCGGGAGTAGCGCCGGGGAGCTGTTTTTT. Complete variable domain (other parts from reference TRBV28 and TRBJ2-2): DVKVTQSSRYLVKRTGEKVFLECVQDMDHENMFWYRQDPGLGLRLIYFSYDVKMKEKGDIPEGYSVSREKKERFSLILESASTNQTSMYLCASSSGTSGSSAGELFFGEGSRLTVL.

The chain combines TRBV20-1 with TRBJ2-7; the D is unclear. Germline CDR1 is DFQATT and CDR2 is SNEGSKA (reference sequence). The CDR3 is made up of 10 amino acids. The V end lost 2 bases, the J end lost 5 bases, and 4 bases lay between the germline ends. CDR3 residues: CSARTDEQYF. The CDR3 region has the DNA TGCAGTGCTAGAACAGACGAGCAGTACTTC.

V usage is TRBV5-4 and J usage is TRBJ2-5, with D hard to call. The CDR3 runs 13 residues. Trimming shortened V by 1 base and J by 3 bases, and 7 bases separated the two germline ends. Germline loops: CDR1 SGHNT, CDR2 YYREEE (reference sequence). In DNA, the CDR3 is TGTGCCAGCAGCTTGTCCCAAGAAGAGACCCAGTACTTC. Its translation is CASSLSQEETQYF.

The chain carries TRBV6-5 and TRBJ2-1; 7 nucleotides line up with TRBD1. From germline, CDR1 is MNHEY and CDR2 SVGAGI. The CDR3 is 13 residues long. V lost 2 bases and J lost 5; bases outside the gene matches: 0. The CDR3 sequence: CASSYGTDNEQFF. The CDR3 DNA sequence: TGTGCCAGCAGTTACGGGACAGACAATGAGCAGTTCTTC.

This clone was found once. The rearrangement joins TRBV6-6 to TRBJ2-2; 9 nucleotides line up with TRBD1. V lost 4 bases to trimming and J lost 4 bases; unmatched junction nucleotides: 4. Per germline, CDR1 MNHNY and CDR2 SVGAGI (reference sequence). There are 15 residues in the CDR3. CDR3 nucleotide sequence: TGTGCCAGCAGTTCAGGGACAGGGCCCACCGGGGAGCTGTTTTTT. Its translation is CASSSGTGPTGELFF.

The CDR3 here is CASSFFYSRGTVRDTEAFF. In nucleotides, the CDR3 is TGTGCCAGCAGTTTCTTCTACTCAAGGGGGACAGTTAGGGACACTGAAGCTTTCTTT. The rearrangement links TRBV27 to TRBJ1-1; 7 bases fit TRBD1. After removal of 3 bases from V and 3 bases from J, the junction contained 19 bases not matched to a gene. Looked up from germline, CDR1 is MNHEY and CDR2 is SMNVEV (reference sequence). The CDR3 has 19 residues.

The chain couples TRBV27 to TRBJ1-2; TRBD1 is a possible D gene (6 bases). This CDR3 contains 15 residues. The germline V and J ends were trimmed by 2 bases and 7 bases, with 17 bases remaining between them. Germline values: CDR1 MNHEY, CDR2 SMNVEV (reference sequence). Written as DNA, the CDR3 is TGTGCCAGCAGTTTAACTGGAGGGGGGAGCGGTGGCTACACCTTC. Translating it yields CASSLTGGGSGGYTF.

V gene TRBV2 combines with J gene TRBJ2-1, with 8 bases aligning to TRBD1. The germline V gene has CDR1 SNHLY and CDR2 FYNNEI. Unmatched junction bases numbered 6, after V lost 4 bases and J lost 4 bases. This CDR3 contains 15 residues. The CDR3, as DNA: TGTGCCAGCAGTGGACAGGGGTCCGGATACAATGAGCAGTTCTTC. It encodes CASSGQGSGYNEQFF.